This TCR beta chain was sequenced for a study of cytomegalovirus exposure and HLA in healthy donors. The CDR3 loop spans 16 amino acids. Germline CDR1 and CDR2: MNHEY and SMNVEV (reference sequence). With V trimmed by 2 bases and J by 6 bases, 8 bases remained unmatched. This clone occurred a few times. The PCR made use of 60 Vbeta and 13 Jbeta primers. TCRdb keeps only in-frame clones here, not all; method: immunoSEQ multiplex PCR. The sample includes some 98,000 clones, roughly 76% of them seen just once. The sample was PBMCs. The source of this sequence is a middle-aged man in good health and CMV-seronegative. The chain uses TRBV27 and TRBJ1-5; 9 bases are shared with TRBD1. This CDR3 reads CASSLLGTGTVQPQHF. The DNA of the CDR3 is TGTGCCAGCAGTTTACTCGGGACAGGGACGGTTCAGCCCCAGCATTTT.